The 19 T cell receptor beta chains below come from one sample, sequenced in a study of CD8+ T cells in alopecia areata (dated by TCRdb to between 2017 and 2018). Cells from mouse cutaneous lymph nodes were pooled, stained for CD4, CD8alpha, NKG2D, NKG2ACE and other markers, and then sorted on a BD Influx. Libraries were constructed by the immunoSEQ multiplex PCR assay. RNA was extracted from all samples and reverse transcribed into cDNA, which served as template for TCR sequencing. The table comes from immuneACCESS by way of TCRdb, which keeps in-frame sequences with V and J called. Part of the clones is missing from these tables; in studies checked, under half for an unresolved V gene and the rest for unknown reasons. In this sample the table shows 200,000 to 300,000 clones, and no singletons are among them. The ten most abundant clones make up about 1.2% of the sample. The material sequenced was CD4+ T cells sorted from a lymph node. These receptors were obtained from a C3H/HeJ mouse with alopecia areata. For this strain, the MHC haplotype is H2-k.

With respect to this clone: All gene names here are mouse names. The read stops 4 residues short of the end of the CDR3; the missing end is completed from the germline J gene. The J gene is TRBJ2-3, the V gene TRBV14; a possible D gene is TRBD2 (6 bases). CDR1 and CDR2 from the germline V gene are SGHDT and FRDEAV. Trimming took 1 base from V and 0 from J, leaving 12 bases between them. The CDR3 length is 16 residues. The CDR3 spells CASSFLDWISAETLYF. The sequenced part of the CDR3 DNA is TGTGCCAGCAGTTTCCTCGACTGGATTAGTGCAGAA.

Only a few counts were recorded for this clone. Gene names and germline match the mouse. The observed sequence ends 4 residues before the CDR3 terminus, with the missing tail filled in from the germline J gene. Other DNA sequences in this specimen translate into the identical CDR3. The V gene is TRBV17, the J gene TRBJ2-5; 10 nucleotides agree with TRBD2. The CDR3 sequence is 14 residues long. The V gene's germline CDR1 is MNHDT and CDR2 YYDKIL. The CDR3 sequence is CASSRRDWGDTQYF. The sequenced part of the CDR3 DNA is TGTGCTAGCAGTAGACGGGACTGGGGAGAC. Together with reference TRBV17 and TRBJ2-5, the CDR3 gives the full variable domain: DTTVKQNPRYKLARVGKPVNLICSQTMNHDTMYWYQKKPNQAPKLLLFYYDKILNREADTFEKFQSSRPNNSFCSLYIGSAGLEYSAMYLCASSRRDWGDTQYFGPGTRLLVL.

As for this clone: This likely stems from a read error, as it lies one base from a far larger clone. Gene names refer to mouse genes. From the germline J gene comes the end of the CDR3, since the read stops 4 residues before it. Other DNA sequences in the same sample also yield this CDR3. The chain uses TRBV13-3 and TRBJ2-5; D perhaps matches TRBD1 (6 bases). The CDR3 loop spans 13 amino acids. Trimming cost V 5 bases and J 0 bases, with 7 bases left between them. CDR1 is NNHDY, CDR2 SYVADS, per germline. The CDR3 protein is CASSQGNQDTQYF. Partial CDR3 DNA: TGTGCCAGCAGCCAGGGGAACCAAGAC.

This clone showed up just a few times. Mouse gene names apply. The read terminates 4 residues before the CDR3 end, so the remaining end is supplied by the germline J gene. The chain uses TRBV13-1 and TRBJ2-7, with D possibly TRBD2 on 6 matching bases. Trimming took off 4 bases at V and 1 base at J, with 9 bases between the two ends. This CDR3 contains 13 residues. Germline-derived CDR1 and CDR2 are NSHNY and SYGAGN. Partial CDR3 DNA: TGTGCCAGCAGTCCTGGGGAGTCCTAT. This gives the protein CASSPGESY. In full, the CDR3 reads CASSPGESYEQYF.

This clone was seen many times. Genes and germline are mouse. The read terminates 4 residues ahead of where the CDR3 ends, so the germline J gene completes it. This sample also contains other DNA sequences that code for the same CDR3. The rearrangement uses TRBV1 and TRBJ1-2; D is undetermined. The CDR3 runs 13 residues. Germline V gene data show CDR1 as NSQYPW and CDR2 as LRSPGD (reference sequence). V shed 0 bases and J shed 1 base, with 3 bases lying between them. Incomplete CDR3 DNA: TGCACCTGCAGTGCAGACAGAAACTCC. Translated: CTCSADRNS. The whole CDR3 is CTCSADRNSDYTF. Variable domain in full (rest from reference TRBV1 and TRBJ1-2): VTLLEQNPRWRLVPRGQAVNLRCILKNSQYPWMSWYQQDLQKQLQWLFTLRSPGDKEVKSLPGADYLATRVTDTELRLQVANMSQGRTLYCTCSADRNSDYTFGSGTRLLVI.

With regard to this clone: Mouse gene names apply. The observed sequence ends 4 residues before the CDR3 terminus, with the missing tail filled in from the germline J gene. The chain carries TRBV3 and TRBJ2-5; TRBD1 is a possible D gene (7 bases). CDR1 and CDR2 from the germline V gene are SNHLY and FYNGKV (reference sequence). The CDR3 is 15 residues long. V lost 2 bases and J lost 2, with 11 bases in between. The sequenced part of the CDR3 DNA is TGTGCCAGCAGCTTACCTGGGGACAGCCAAGAC. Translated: CASSLPGDSQD. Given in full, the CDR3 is CASSLPGDSQDTQYF.

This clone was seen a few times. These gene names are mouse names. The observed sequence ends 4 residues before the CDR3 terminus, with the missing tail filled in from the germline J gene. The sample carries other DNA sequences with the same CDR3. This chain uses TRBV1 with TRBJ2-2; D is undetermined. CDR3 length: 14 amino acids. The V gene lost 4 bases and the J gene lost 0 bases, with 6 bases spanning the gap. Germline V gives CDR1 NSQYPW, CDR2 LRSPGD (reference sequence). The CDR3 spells CTCSGQANTGQLYF. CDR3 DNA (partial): TGCACCTGCAGTGGTCAAGCAAACACCGGG. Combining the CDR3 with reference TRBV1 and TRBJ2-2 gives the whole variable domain VTLLEQNPRWRLVPRGQAVNLRCILKNSQYPWMSWYQQDLQKQLQWLFTLRSPGDKEVKSLPGADYLATRVTDTELRLQVANMSQGRTLYCTCSGQANTGQLYFGEGSKLTVL.

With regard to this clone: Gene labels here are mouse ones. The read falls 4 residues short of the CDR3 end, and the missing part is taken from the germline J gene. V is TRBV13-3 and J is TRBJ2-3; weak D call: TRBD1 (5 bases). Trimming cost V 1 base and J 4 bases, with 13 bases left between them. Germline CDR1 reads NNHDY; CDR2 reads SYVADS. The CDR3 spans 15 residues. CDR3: CASSDPGRVTETLYF. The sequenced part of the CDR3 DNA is TGTGCCAGCAGTGATCCGGGCAGGGTTACAGAA.

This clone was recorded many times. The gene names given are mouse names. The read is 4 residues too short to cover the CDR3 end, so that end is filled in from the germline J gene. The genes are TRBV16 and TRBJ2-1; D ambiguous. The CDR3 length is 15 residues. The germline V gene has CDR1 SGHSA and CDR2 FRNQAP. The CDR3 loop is CASSLDPSSRAEQFF. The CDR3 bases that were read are TGTGCAAGCAGCTTAGATCCCAGCTCGAGGGCT.

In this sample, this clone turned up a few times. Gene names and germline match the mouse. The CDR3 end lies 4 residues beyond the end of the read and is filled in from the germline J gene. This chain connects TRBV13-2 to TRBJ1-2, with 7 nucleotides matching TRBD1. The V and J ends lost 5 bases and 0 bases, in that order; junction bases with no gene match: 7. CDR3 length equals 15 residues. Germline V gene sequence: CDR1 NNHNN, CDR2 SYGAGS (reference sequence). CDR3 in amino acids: CASGIRDRTNSDYTF. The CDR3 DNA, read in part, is TGTGCCAGCGGCATCAGGGACAGAACAAACTCC.

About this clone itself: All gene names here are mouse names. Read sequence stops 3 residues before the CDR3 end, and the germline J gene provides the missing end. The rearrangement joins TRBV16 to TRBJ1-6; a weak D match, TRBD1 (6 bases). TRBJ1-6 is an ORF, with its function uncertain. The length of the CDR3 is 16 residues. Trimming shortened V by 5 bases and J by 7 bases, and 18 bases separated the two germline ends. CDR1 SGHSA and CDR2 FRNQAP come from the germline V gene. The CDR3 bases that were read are TGTGCAAGCAGCCCCACCGGGACAAACAAAAATTCGCCC. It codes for CASSPTGTNKNSP. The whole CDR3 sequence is CASSPTGTNKNSPLYF.

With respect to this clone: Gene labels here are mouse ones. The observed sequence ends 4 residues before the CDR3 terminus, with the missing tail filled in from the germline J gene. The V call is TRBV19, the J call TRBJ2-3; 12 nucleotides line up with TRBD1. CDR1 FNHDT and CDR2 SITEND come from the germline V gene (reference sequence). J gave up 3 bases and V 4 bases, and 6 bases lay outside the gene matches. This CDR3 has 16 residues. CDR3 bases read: TGTGCCAGCAGTCAGGGACAGGGGGCGAAGGCAGAA. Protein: CASSQGQGAKAE. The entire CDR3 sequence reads CASSQGQGAKAETLYF.

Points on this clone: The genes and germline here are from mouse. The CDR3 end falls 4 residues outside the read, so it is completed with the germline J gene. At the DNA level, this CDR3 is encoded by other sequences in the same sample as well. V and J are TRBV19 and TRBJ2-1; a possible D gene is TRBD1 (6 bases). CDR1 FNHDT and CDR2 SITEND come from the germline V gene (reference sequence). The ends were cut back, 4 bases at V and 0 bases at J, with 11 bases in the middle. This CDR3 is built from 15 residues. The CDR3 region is CASSSRDNNYAEQFF. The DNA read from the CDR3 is TGTGCCAGCAGTTCCCGGGACAATAACTATGCT.

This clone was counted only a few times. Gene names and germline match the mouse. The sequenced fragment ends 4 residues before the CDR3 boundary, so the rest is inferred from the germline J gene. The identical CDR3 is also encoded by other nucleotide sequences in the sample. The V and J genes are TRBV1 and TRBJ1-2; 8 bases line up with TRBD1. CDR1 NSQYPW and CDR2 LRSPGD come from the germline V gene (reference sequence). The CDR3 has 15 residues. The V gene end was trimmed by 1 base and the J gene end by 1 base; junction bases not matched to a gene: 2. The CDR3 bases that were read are TGCACCTGCAGTGCAGTGACAGGGGTAAACTCC. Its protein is CTCSAVTGVNS. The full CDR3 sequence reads CTCSAVTGVNSDYTF. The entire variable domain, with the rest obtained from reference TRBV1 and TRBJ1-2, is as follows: VTLLEQNPRWRLVPRGQAVNLRCILKNSQYPWMSWYQQDLQKQLQWLFTLRSPGDKEVKSLPGADYLATRVTDTELRLQVANMSQGRTLYCTCSAVTGVNSDYTFGSGTRLLVI.

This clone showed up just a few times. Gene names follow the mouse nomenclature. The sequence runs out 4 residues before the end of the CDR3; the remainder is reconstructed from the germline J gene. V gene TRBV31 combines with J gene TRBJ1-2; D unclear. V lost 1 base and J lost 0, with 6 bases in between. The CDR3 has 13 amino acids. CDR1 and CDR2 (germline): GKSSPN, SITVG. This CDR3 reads CAWSPPANSDYTF. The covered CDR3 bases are TGTGCCTGGAGTCCACCAGCAAACTCC. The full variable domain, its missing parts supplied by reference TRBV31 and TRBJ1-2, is AQTIHQWPVAEIKAVGSPLSLGCTIKGKSSPNLYWYWQATGGTLQQLFYSITVGQVESVVQLNLSASRPKDDQFILSTEKLLLSHSGFYLCAWSPPANSDYTFGSGTRLLVI.

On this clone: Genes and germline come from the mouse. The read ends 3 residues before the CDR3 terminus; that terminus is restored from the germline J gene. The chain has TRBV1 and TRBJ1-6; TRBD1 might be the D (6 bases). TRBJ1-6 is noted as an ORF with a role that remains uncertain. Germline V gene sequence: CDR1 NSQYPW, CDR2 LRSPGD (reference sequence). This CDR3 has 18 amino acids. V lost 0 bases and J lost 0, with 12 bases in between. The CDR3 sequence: CTCSADQGTSSYNSPLYF. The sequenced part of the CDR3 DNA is TGCACCTGCAGTGCAGATCAGGGGACATCTTCCTATAATTCGCCC.

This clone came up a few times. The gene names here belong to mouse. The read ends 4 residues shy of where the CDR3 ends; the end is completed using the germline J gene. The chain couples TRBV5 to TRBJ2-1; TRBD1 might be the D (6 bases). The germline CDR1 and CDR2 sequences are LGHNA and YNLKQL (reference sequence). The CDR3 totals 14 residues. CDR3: CASSQDRGSAEQFF. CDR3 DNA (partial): TGTGCCAGCAGCCAAGACAGGGGTAGCGCT.

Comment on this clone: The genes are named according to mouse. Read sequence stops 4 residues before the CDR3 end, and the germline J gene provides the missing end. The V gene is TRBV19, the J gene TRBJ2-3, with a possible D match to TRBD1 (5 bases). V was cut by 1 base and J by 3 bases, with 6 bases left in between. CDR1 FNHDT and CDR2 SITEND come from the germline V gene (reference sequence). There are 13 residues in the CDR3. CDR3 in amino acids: CASSIHRAETLYF. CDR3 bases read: TGTGCCAGCAGTATACACAGGGCAGAA.

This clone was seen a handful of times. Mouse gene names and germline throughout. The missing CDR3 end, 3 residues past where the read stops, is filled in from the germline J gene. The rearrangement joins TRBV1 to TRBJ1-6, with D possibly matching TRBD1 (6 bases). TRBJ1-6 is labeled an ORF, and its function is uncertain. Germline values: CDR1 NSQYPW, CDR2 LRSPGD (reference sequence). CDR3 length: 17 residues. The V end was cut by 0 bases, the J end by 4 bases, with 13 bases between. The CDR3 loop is CTCSADLGTTYNSPLYF. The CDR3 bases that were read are TGCACCTGCAGTGCAGATCTTGGGACAACGTATAATTCGCCC.